This T cell receptor (beta chain) was sequenced for a study of blood T cell repertoires in COVID-19. The wider study: COVID-19 samples, acute and convalescent, were from the United States, Italy and Spain. T cells, B-cell-depleted T cells, or PBMCs provided the cDNA or gDNA that served as material.

In the original analysis: Reference gene primers were amplified, and this amplification served to estimate nucleated cell counts. The table came from immunoSEQ multiplex PCR; TCRdb's copy has only in-frame clones and leaves some out. V, J and clone size derive from that table, while D and trimming were established from the DNA sequence. The sample carries roughly 380,000 clones, approximately 80% recorded once. The CDR3 extends over 13 amino acids. J gave up 2 bases and V 6 bases, and 4 bases lay outside the gene matches. CDR1 and CDR2 from the germline V gene are ENHRY and SYGVKD. The V and J genes are TRBV10-3 and TRBJ2-7, with 7 bases matching TRBD1. This TCR was sampled from a human donor with acute or convalescent COVID-19. The donor label of this sample is uncertain. Sequencing used peripheral blood. The CDR3 coding sequence is TGTGCCATCAGAGACAGGGTTACCTACGAGCAGTACTTC. It specifies CAIRDRVTYEQYF.